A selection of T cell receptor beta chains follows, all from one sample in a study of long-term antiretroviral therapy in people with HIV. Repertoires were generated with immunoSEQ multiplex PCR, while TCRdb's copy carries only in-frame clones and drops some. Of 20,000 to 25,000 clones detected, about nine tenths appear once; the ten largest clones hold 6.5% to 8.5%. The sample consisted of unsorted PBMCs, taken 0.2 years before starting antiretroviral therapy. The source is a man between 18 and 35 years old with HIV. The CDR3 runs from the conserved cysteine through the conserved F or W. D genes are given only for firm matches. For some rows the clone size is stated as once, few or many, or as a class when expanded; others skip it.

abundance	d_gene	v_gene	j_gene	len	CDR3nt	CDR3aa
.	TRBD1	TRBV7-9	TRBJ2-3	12	TGTGCCAGCAGCCTGACAGGGGATACGCAGTATTTT	CASSLTGDTQYF
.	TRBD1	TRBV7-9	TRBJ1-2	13	TGTGCCAGCAGATATGGGACAGGGCATGGCTACACCTTC	CASRYGTGHGYTF
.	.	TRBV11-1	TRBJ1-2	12	TGTGCCAGCAGCTTAGGGGCACTTGGCTACACCTTC	CASSLGALGYTF
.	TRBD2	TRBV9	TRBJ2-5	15	TGTGCCAGCAGCGTAGGGACTAGCGGGGGAGAGACCCAGTACTTC	CASSVGTSGGETQYF
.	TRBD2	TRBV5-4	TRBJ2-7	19	TGTGCCAGCAGCCGCCCGGGACTAGCGGGAGATTCGCGCGTTCACGAGCAGTACTTC	CASSRPGLAGDSRVHEQYF
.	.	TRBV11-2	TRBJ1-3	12	TGTGCCAGCAGCTTATTTCTGGACACCATATATTTT	CASSLFLDTIYF
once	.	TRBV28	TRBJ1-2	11	TGTGCCAGCGCTTCAGACTATGGCTACACCTTC	CASASDYGYTF
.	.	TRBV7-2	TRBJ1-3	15	TGTGCCAGCAGCTTAGGGGCCAGCTCTGGAAACACCATATATTTT	CASSLGASSGNTIYF
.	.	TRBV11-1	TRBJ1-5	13	TGTGCCAGCAGCTTAAACGTCAATCAGCCCCAGCATTTT	CASSLNVNQPQHF
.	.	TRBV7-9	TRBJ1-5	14	TGTGCCAGCACTGGGGGAGGGGATAGTCAGCCCCAGCATTTT	CASTGGGDSQPQHF
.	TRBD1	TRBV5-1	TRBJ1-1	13	TGCGCCAGCAGGCGGACAGGGAAGGCTGAAGCTTTCTTT	CASRRTGKAEAFF
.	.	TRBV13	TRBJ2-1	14	TGTGCCAGCAGCCCTCATCGGGCTCTCAATGAGCAGTTCTTC	CASSPHRALNEQFF
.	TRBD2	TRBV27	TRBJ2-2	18	TGTGCCAGCAGTTTTCGGCTAGCGGGAGGGCCGAGAACCGGGGAGCTGTTTTTT	CASSFRLAGGPRTGELFF
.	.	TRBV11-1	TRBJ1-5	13	TGTGCCAGCAGCTTGAATGTTAATCAGCCCCAGCATTTT	CASSLNVNQPQHF
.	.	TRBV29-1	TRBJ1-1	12	TGCAGCGTTATACGTTTGGACACTGAAGCTTTCTTT	CSVIRLDTEAFF
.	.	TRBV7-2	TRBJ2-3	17	TGTGCCAGCAGCTTAGAAACGGACCTGACCGCCACAGATACGCAGTATTTT	CASSLETDLTATDTQYF
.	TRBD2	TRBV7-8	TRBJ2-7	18	TGTGCCAGCAGCTTAGCGGAGACTAGCGGGAGTTGGTCCTACGAGCAGTACTTC	CASSLAETSGSWSYEQYF
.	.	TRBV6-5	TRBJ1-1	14	TGTGCCAGCAGTTACTCGAATTCCGTCACTGAAGCTTTCTTT	CASSYSNSVTEAFF
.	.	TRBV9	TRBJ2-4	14	TGTGCCAGCAGCGTAGCGGGGTCACTTAACATTCAGTACTTC	CASSVAGSLNIQYF
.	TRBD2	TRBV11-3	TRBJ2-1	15	TGTGCCAGCAGCTTAATTAGCGGGGGGAACAATGAGCAGTTCTTC	CASSLISGGNNEQFF
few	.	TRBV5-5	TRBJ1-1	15	TGTGCCAGCAGCTTAGATATTGCAGGAAACACTGAAGCTTTCTTT	CASSLDIAGNTEAFF
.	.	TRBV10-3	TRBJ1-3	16	TGTGCCATCAGTGGGACCTCACTCGGAGCTGGAAACACCATATATTTT	CAISGTSLGAGNTIYF
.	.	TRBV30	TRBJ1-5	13	TGTGCCTGGCGGGACACTAGCAATCAGCCCCAGCATTTT	CAWRDTSNQPQHF
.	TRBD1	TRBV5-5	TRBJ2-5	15	TGTGCCAGCAGCCCCGTGGGACAGCGCCAAGAGACCCAGTACTTC	CASSPVGQRQETQYF
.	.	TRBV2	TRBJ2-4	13	TGTGCCAGCAGTGACGAATCGCGAAACATTCAGTACTTC	CASSDESRNIQYF
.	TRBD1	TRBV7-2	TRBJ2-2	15	TGTGCCAGCAACCTCGGGACAGGGCTCGCCGGGGAGCTGTTTTTT	CASNLGTGLAGELFF
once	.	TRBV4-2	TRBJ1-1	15	TGTGCCAGCAGCGCAATCCGCAGCGGTGAAGGTTACGCTTTCTTT	CASSAIRSGEGYAFF
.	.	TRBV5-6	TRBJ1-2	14	TGTGCCAGCAGCTCCGGGCAGCTAAGCTATGGCTACACCTTC	CASSSGQLSYGYTF
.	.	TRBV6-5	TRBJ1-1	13	TGTGCCAGCAGTCCCGGGCCCATCACTGAAGCTTTCTTT	CASSPGPITEAFF
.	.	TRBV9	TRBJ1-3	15	TGTGCCAGCAGCGTAGAGGGGGATCCTGGAAACACCATATATTTT	CASSVEGDPGNTIYF
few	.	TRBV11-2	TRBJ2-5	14	TGTGCCAGCAGCTTCACAACAAGAGAAGAGACCCAGTACTTC	CASSFTTREETQYF
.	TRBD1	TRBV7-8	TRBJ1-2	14	TGTGCCAGCAGCTTATCAGGGACAGGGTGGGGCTACACCTTC	CASSLSGTGWGYTF
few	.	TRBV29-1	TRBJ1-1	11	TGCAGCTCCACCCTGGGCACTGAAGCTTTCTTT	CSSTLGTEAFF
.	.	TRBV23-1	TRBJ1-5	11	TGCGCCGCCCGGTCCAGACAGCCCCAGCATTTT	CAARSRQPQHF
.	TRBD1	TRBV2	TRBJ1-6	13	TGTGCCAGCGAGGACAGGGAAGTAGCACCCCTCCACTTT	CASEDREVAPLHF
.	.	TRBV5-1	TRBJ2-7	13	TGCGCCAGCAGCTACGGACAGACCTACGAGCAGTACTTC	CASSYGQTYEQYF
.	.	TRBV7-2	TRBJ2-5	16	TGTGCCAGCAGCTTGGGGTGGGGCGGACCCCAAGAGACCCAGTACTTC	CASSLGWGGPQETQYF
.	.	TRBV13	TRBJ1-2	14	TGTGCCAGCAGCTTAGGGCAGGGGCTCTATGGCTACACCTTC	CASSLGQGLYGYTF
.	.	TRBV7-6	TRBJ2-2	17	TGTGCCAGCAGCTTAGGCGGTACAGAACTCCCCACCGGGGAGCTGTTTTTT	CASSLGGTELPTGELFF
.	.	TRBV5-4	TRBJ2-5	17	TGTGCCAGCAGCCAGGACCGAAAAAGGGCCGGTAGGGAGACCCAGTACTTC	CASSQDRKRAGRETQYF
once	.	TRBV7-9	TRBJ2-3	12	TGTGCCAGCAGGCGGACAGCAGATACGCAGTATTTT	CASRRTADTQYF
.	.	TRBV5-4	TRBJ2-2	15	TGTGCCAGCAGCTTGGGGGGTCCCCGTGAGGGGGAGCTGTTTTTT	CASSLGGPREGELFF
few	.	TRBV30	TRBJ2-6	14	TGTGCCTGGGAGGAGGGGGCTGGGGCCAACGTCCTGACTTTC	CAWEEGAGANVLTF
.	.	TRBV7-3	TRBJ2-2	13	TGTGCCAGCAGCTTTGGGGACACCGGGGAGCTGTTTTTT	CASSFGDTGELFF
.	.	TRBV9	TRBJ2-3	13	TGTGCCAGCAGCGTGTCAGGGTGGGATACGCAGTATTTT	CASSVSGWDTQYF
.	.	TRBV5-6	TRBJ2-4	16	TGTGCCAGCAGCTTGAGAGTCCAGTCAGCCAAAAACATTCAGTACTTC	CASSLRVQSAKNIQYF
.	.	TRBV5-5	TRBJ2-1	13	TGTGCCAGCAGCTTGGGGAGCGGCAATGAGCAGTTCTTC	CASSLGSGNEQFF
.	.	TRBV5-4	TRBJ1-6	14	TGTGCCAGCAGCTTGCCAGGCGGGAGCTCACCCCTCCACTTT	CASSLPGGSSPLHF